This passage covers 22 T cell receptor beta chains from one sample sequenced in a study of blood T cell repertoires in COVID-19. Clones were read by immunoSEQ multiplex PCR, and TCRdb kept only the in-frame ones, dropping some. The profile shows hundreds of thousands of clones, 85% to 90% of them singletons. The sample comprised peripheral blood. Source of these receptors: a human donor in a cohort sampled during active COVID-19.

The J gene is TRBJ2-7, the V gene TRBV28, with TRBD1 identical over 9 bases. This CDR3 contains 14 residues. Germline trimming cut 7 bases from V and 3 bases from J; bases unmatched to any gene: 7. Germline V gene sequence: CDR1 MDHEN, CDR2 SYDVKM. The CDR3 DNA reads as TGTGCCAGCACCATTAGGGGACAGGGCTACGAGCAGTACTTC. The encoded protein is CASTIRGQGYEQYF.

This clone occurred many times. This sequence joins TRBV5-1 and TRBJ1-5, with TRBD1 as a possible D gene (6 bases). The CDR3 has 15 residues. V shed 8 bases and J shed 5 bases, with 20 bases lying between them. CDR1 is SGHRS and CDR2 is YFSETQ in the germline V gene. This CDR3 is CASNVQDEGDQPQHF. CDR3 nucleotides: TGCGCCAGTAATGTACAGGACGAGGGGGATCAGCCCCAGCATTTT.

This clone was seen a single time. This chain connects TRBV11-1 to TRBJ2-1; possibly TRBD1 for D (6 bases). Germline assignment: CDR1 SGHAT and CDR2 FQDESV (reference sequence). The CDR3 is 13 residues long. Deletions cut 6 bases from V and 5 bases from J, with 11 bases between. DNA of the CDR3: TGTGCCAGCAGTTATACAGGGAACAATGAGCAGTTCTTC. The encoded protein is CASSYTGNNEQFF.

For this clone: In the same sample, other DNA sequences code for this CDR3. The J gene is TRBJ1-1, the V gene TRBV19; TRBD1 matches 9 bases. CDR1 and CDR2 (germline): LNHDA, SQIVND (reference sequence). The V gene end was trimmed by 4 bases and the J gene end by 4 bases; junction bases not matched to a gene: 4. This CDR3 comprises 14 residues. CDR3 sequence (DNA): TGTGCCAGTAGTACTACAGGGGGCGGCACTGAAGCTTTCTTT. Protein sequence: CASSTTGGGTEAFF.

The chain carries TRBV4-1 and TRBJ2-2; maybe TRBD1 (5 bases). The CDR3 is 16 residues long. V lost 0 bases, J lost 7 bases, and 15 bases lay in between. Germline V gene sequence: CDR1 MGHRA, CDR2 YSYEKL. The CDR3 is CASSQDQAGIGGELFF. The DNA for the CDR3 is TGCGCCAGCAGCCAAGATCAGGCAGGGATCGGCGGGGAGCTGTTTTTT.

CDR3 bases: TGTGCCAGTAGTATGGGCACCCAGGGTTCCGGGGAGCTGTTTTTT. This codes for CASSMGTQGSGELFF. V is TRBV19 and J is TRBJ2-2, with D possibly matching TRBD1 (5 bases). Germline V gene sequence: CDR1 LNHDA, CDR2 SQIVND (reference sequence). This CDR3 is built from 15 residues. The V and J ends lost 3 bases and 6 bases respectively, with 14 bases between them.

The chain uses TRBV6-5 and TRBJ1-5; D might be TRBD1 (5 bases). The CDR3 loop spans 13 amino acids. The germline CDR1 and CDR2 sequences are MNHEY and SVGAGI. Trimming shortened V by 5 bases and J by 4 bases, and 9 bases separated the two germline ends. The CDR3 here is CASSIDRNQPQHF. The CDR3 nucleotides read TGTGCCAGCAGTATAGACAGAAATCAGCCCCAGCATTTT.

The chain combines TRBV5-1 with TRBJ1-5; 8 bases are shared with TRBD1. Germline CDR1 and CDR2: SGHRS and YFSETQ. V dropped 4 bases and J dropped 6; count of bases not matched to a gene: 3. The CDR3 is made up of 13 amino acids. The CDR3 DNA reads TGCGCCAGCAGCCATACAGGGGGTCAGCCCCAGCATTTT. It encodes CASSHTGGQPQHF.

The gene calls are TRBV6-1 and TRBJ2-2, with no clear D. The germline gives CDR1 MNHNS, CDR2 SASEGT. This CDR3 contains 16 residues. Between the trimmed V and J ends, which lost 2 bases and 3 bases, there was a span of 13 bases. CDR3 DNA sequence: TGTGCCAGCAGTGAATTGGCAGGAACAGACACCGGGGAGCTGTTTTTT. Protein product: CASSELAGTDTGELFF.

The rearrangement uses TRBV27 and TRBJ2-3; D perhaps matches TRBD1 (5 bases). The germline V gene encodes CDR1 MNHEY and CDR2 SMNVEV (reference sequence). This CDR3 contains 14 residues. V was clipped by 1 base and J by 4 bases, with 9 bases between them. The CDR3 DNA reads TGTGCCAGCAGTTTATTTAGGGGTGCAGATACGCAGTATTTT. The encoded protein is CASSLFRGADTQYF.

In this sample, this clone turned up a few times. The chain joins TRBV11-1 to TRBJ2-7, with TRBD1 as a possible D gene (6 bases). In germline, CDR1 is SGHAT, CDR2 FQDESV (reference sequence). This CDR3 region has 13 residues. Trimming left V 1 base short and J 5 bases short, with 9 bases between. The CDR3 reads CASSLDRDHEQYF. CDR3 DNA sequence: TGTGCCAGCAGCTTAGACAGGGACCACGAGCAGTACTTC. Using reference TRBV11-1 and TRBJ2-7 for the parts outside the CDR3, the full variable domain is EAEVAQSPRYKITEKSQAVAFWCDPISGHATLYWYRQILGQGPELLVQFQDESVVDDSQLPKDRFSAERLKGVDSTLKIQPAELGDSAMYLCASSLDRDHEQYFGPGTRLTVT.

This clone was picked up one time. V is TRBV9 and J is TRBJ2-7; TRBD1 matches at 12 bases. Germline V CDR1 and CDR2: SGDLS, YYNGEE. The length of the CDR3 is 15 residues. Trimming cost V 2 bases and J 3 bases; bases outside gene matches: 3. The CDR3 spells CASSVGQGANYEQYF. The CDR3 DNA reads as TGTGCCAGCAGCGTGGGACAGGGGGCGAACTACGAGCAGTACTTC.

This clone has a single count. V gene TRBV5-1 combines with J gene TRBJ2-3, with a weak D call TRBD2 (6 bases). Trimming took 0 bases from V and 1 from J, leaving 9 bases between them. CDR3 length equals 15 residues. Germline lookup yields CDR1 SGHRS and CDR2 YFSETQ. CDR3 loop: CASSLGASGTDTQYF. CDR3 nucleotides: TGCGCCAGCAGCTTGGGGGCTAGCGGCACAGATACGCAGTATTTT.

V and J are TRBV30 and TRBJ2-1, with 10 positions matching TRBD2. Trimming cost V 5 bases and J 9 bases; bases outside gene matches: 10. Germline loops: CDR1 GTSNPN, CDR2 SVGIG (reference sequence). The CDR3 has 14 amino acids. In nucleotides, the CDR3 is TGTGCCTGGGGCCGGGGACTAGCGTCTGGTGAGCAGTTCTTC. Translation: CAWGRGLASGEQFF.

This chain uses TRBV5-1 with TRBJ1-3, with TRBD1 identical over 10 bases. The V gene's germline CDR1 is SGHRS and CDR2 YFSETQ. CDR3 length equals 16 residues. V shed 0 bases, J shed 3 bases, and the junction held 3 bases outside the gene matches. The CDR3 region has the DNA TGCGCCAGCAGCTTGGAGGGACAGGGGATTGGAAACACCATATATTTT. Translating gives CASSLEGQGIGNTIYF.

The V gene is TRBV7-9, the J gene TRBJ1-1; 8 bases match TRBD1. Germline-derived CDR1 and CDR2 are SEHNR and FQNEAQ (reference sequence). The V gene end was trimmed by 1 base and the J gene end by 3 bases; junction bases not matched to a gene: 4. CDR3 length equals 15 residues. The CDR3 bases are TGTGCCAGCAGCTTAGGAGGACAGGGTCACACTGAAGCTTTCTTT. It is translated as CASSLGGQGHTEAFF. Drawing the rest from reference TRBV7-9 and TRBJ1-1, the complete variable domain is DTGVSQNPRHKITKRGQNVTFRCDPISEHNRLYWYRQTLGQGPEFLTYFQNEAQLEKSRLLSDRFSAERPKGSFSTLEIQRTEQGDSAMYLCASSLGGQGHTEAFFGQGTRLTVV.

The chain uses TRBV19 and TRBJ2-7; tentative D call: TRBD2 (6 bases). Trimming removed 2 bases from V and 2 bases from J, with 13 bases in between. The CDR3 loop spans 15 amino acids. CDR1 and CDR2 (germline): LNHDA, SQIVND (reference sequence). The CDR3 loop reads CASSIKRDSAYEQYF. The CDR3, as DNA: TGTGCCAGTAGTATAAAAAGGGACTCCGCCTACGAGCAGTACTTC.

J is TRBJ2-3 and V is TRBV11-2; the match to TRBD2 covers 13 bases. Germline V gene data show CDR1 as SGHAT and CDR2 as FQNNGV. This CDR3 has 13 residues. The V segment lost 1 base and the J segment 15 bases; nucleotides outside the gene matches: 4. CDR3 in DNA: TGTGCCAGCAGCTTAGCAGGACTAGCGGGAGCATATTTT. It translates to CASSLAGLAGAYF. The entire variable domain, with the rest obtained from reference TRBV11-2 and TRBJ2-3, is as follows: EAGVAQSPRYKIIEKRQSVAFWCNPISGHATLYWYQQILGQGPKLLIQFQNNGVVDDSQLPKDRFSAERLKGVDSTLKIQPAKLEDSAVYLCASSLAGLAGAYFGPGTRLTVL.

This chain joins TRBV19 and TRBJ2-7, with a weak D call TRBD2 (5 bases). Germline CDR1 LNHDA, CDR2 SQIVND (reference sequence). V lost 0 bases to trimming and J lost 2 bases, with 8 bases between them. This CDR3 comprises 14 residues. In DNA, the CDR3 is TGTGCCAGTAGTATAGAAGCGGATCCCTACGAGCAGTACTTC. This sequence encodes CASSIEADPYEQYF.

The chain carries TRBV5-4 and TRBJ2-3; TRBD2 might be the D (5 bases). V was pared by 0 bases and J by 4 bases, with 9 bases between. In germline, CDR1 is SGHNT, CDR2 YYREEE (reference sequence). The CDR3 loop spans 14 amino acids. The CDR3 sequence: CASSLVGSPDTQYF. Here the CDR3 DNA reads TGTGCCAGCAGCTTGGTTGGGAGCCCAGATACGCAGTATTTT.

This clone was seen once. The J gene is TRBJ2-6, the V gene TRBV5-1; TRBD2 might be the D (5 bases). The CDR3 has 16 amino acids. Germline V gene lookup returns CDR1 SGHRS and CDR2 YFSETQ. The V end lost 1 base, the J end lost 4 bases, and 12 bases lay between the germline ends. The CDR3 reads CASSLTGMNGANVLTF. CDR3 nucleotides: TGCGCCAGCAGCTTGACGGGGATGAACGGGGCCAACGTCCTGACTTTC.

This clone was counted a single time. The CDR3: CASTAGTGPYNEQFF. The CDR3 DNA reads TGTGCCAGTACCGCCGGGACAGGGCCCTACAATGAGCAGTTCTTC. V is TRBV19 and J is TRBJ2-1; 9 bases line up with TRBD1. Germline V CDR1 and CDR2: LNHDA, SQIVND (reference sequence). CDR3 size: 15 residues. The V segment lost 7 bases and the J segment 2 bases; nucleotides outside the gene matches: 6.